Each of the 21 T cell receptor beta chains below was sequenced from the same sample in a study of vaccination and CD4 T cells after COVID-19. Specified treatment: approximately 9-day PBMC culture with coronavirus spike peptide pools or control peptides (ViraFEST assay). Sequence data for DNA of cultured CD4+ T cells were generated by the Oncomine TCR Beta short-read assay. Each CDR3 protein is one row after TCRdb ran MiXCR on the PCR reads. The repertoire holds 7,500 to 10,000 distinct CDR3 sequences, under 75% seen once, with over 35% in the top ten. These receptors' antigens are unknown. The source material was CD4+ T cells from blood, cultured in vitro. These receptors were obtained from a human donor who had recovered from COVID-19.

This chain connects TRBV20-1 to TRBJ2-5, with a tentative D call TRBD1 (5 bases). This CDR3 spans 16 amino acids. Germline CDR1 DFQATT, CDR2 SNEGSKA (reference sequence). V was shortened by 0 bases and J by 1 base, with 15 bases between the two germline ends. The DNA for the CDR3 is TGCAGTGCTAGAGATAGTCGCCGCAGGGTCCAAGAGACCCAGTACTTC. It yields the protein CSARDSRRRVQETQYF.

There are a few counts of this clonotype. The chain uses TRBV6-2 or TRBV6-3 and TRBJ1-5; D may be TRBD1 (6 bases). The CDR3 is 14 residues long. V lost 5 bases, J lost 4 bases, and 12 bases lay in between. Per germline, CDR1 MNHEY and CDR2 SVGEGT. The CDR3 loop reads CASSGGSGNQPQHF. In nucleotides, the CDR3 is TGTGCCAGCAGTGGGGGCAGTGGGAATCAGCCCCAGCATTTT.

The chain joins TRBV24-1 to TRBJ2-2; a possible D gene is TRBD1 (6 bases). V lost 7 bases, J lost 7 bases, and 12 bases lay in between. CDR1 KGHDR and CDR2 SFDVKD come from the germline V gene. This CDR3 comprises 13 residues. The CDR3: CATRARDNGELFF. The CDR3 coding sequence is TGTGCCACCAGGGCCAGGGACAACGGGGAGCTGTTTTTT.

This clonotype has just a few counts. This chain uses TRBV7-2 with TRBJ2-5, with 10 bases fitting TRBD2. The CDR3 spans 14 residues. With 1 base clipped from V and 4 bases from J, the junction kept 0 bases outside the gene matches. Germline V gene sequence: CDR1 SGHTA, CDR2 FQGNSA. The CDR3 loop reads CASSLVAGGETQYF. DNA for the CDR3: TGTGCCAGCAGCTTAGTAGCGGGGGGAGAGACCCAGTACTTC.

The chain joins TRBV7-2 to TRBJ1-1; no reliable D call. V was shortened by 10 bases and J by 11 bases, with 11 bases between the two germline ends. The germline V gene has CDR1 SGHTA and CDR2 FQGNSA. This CDR3 is built from 9 residues. CDR3 in amino acids: CATPREAFF. For the CDR3, the DNA is TGTGCCACCCCCCGTGAGGCTTTCTTT.

The J gene is TRBJ1-4, the V gene TRBV20-1; D not certain. CDR1 and CDR2 (germline): DFQATT, SNEGSKA (reference sequence). This CDR3 region has 14 residues. The V end was cut by 6 bases, the J end by 3 bases, with 14 bases between. In DNA, the CDR3 is TGCAGTGCCACTAAACGGGCCGCTAATGAAAAACTGTTTTTT. Residues: CSATKRAANEKLFF.

This clonotype was detected only once. The chain combines TRBV9 with TRBJ2-7, with 9 bases that match TRBD2. V shed 3 bases, J shed 4 bases, and the junction held 5 bases outside the gene matches. Germline V gene data show CDR1 as SGDLS and CDR2 as YYNGEE. This CDR3 comprises 14 residues. In DNA form, the CDR3 reads TGTGCCAGCAGCGCGAGCGGGGGGACTTACGAGCAGTACTTC. Translation: CASSASGGTYEQYF.

The chain joins TRBV6-5 to TRBJ1-6; TRBD1 might be the D (5 bases). The germline gives CDR1 MNHEY, CDR2 SVGAGI. V dropped 4 bases and J dropped 7 bases, with 8 bases sitting between them. CDR3 length equals 13 residues. CDR3 sequence (DNA): TGTGCCAGCAGTTCCAGGGCCAATTCACCCCTCCACTTT. This sequence encodes CASSSRANSPLHF.

J is TRBJ1-6 and V is TRBV7-9; weak D call: TRBD1 (6 bases). Germline values: CDR1 SEHNR, CDR2 FQNEAQ (reference sequence). This CDR3 has 15 amino acids. V dropped 1 base and J dropped 5 bases, with 9 bases sitting between them. The CDR3 region has the DNA TGTGCCAGCAGCTTAGACAGGGTCGATAATTCACCCCTCCACTTT. This codes for CASSLDRVDNSPLHF.

The CDR3 sequence is CASSERARTNTEAFF. CDR3 DNA sequence: TGTGCCAGCAGTGAGCGGGCCCGGACGAACACTGAAGCTTTCTTT. This sequence joins TRBV6-1 and TRBJ1-1; D remains unclear. In germline, CDR1 is MNHNS, CDR2 SASEGT. The CDR3 length is 15 residues. Trimming pared 3 bases from V and 1 base from J, leaving 12 bases between.

V gene TRBV7-8 combines with J gene TRBJ1-2; no clear D. The CDR3 covers 13 residues. CDR1 SGHVS and CDR2 FQNEAQ come from the germline V gene. Deletions cut 4 bases from V and 3 bases from J, with 9 bases between. The CDR3 loop reads CASSSDGYYGYTF. The DNA for the CDR3 is TGTGCCAGCAGCTCAGACGGATACTATGGCTACACCTTC.

V usage is TRBV28 and J usage is TRBJ2-3; D is possibly TRBD2 (5 bases). The CDR3 consists of 16 residues. Trimming removed 5 bases at V and 4 bases at J, with 19 bases between. Germline-derived CDR1 and CDR2 are MDHEN and SYDVKM. The CDR3 coding sequence is TGTGCCAGCAGTCTCATACTAGGTGCTACCGCAGATACGCAGTATTTT. Protein: CASSLILGATADTQYF.

The V and J genes are TRBV11-2 and TRBJ2-3, with 7 bases fitting TRBD1. CDR1 and CDR2 (germline): SGHAT, FQNNGV. The V gene end was trimmed by 2 bases and the J gene end by 2 bases; junction bases not matched to a gene: 10. The CDR3 is made up of 17 amino acids. The CDR3: CASSLTRGTEYTDTQYF. CDR3 DNA: TGTGCCAGCAGCTTAACTAGGGGGACAGAGTACACAGATACGCAGTATTTT. The full variable domain, its missing parts supplied by reference TRBV11-2 and TRBJ2-3, is EAGVAQSPRYKIIEKRQSVAFWCNPISGHATLYWYQQILGQGPKLLIQFQNNGVVDDSQLPKDRFSAERLKGVDSTLKIQPAKLEDSAVYLCASSLTRGTEYTDTQYFGPGTRLTVL.

The chain recombines TRBV19 with TRBJ2-7, with a tentative D call TRBD1 (6 bases). The germline gives CDR1 LNHDA, CDR2 SQIVND (reference sequence). This CDR3 is 15 amino acids long. Trimming shortened V by 0 bases and J by 2 bases, and 11 bases separated the two germline ends. The CDR3 region has the DNA TGTGCCAGTAGTATAGAGCAGGGGTTGACCTACGAGCAGTACTTC. Translated, it gives CASSIEQGLTYEQYF.

This rearrangement joins TRBV28 to TRBJ2-4; possible D gene TRBD2, 7 bases. The CDR3 has 15 amino acids. V lost 4 bases and J lost 7, with 17 bases in between. CDR1 and CDR2 (germline): MDHEN, SYDVKM. The CDR3 is CASSYPRGPENIQYF. The CDR3 DNA is TGTGCCAGCAGTTACCCGCGGGGGCCGGAGAACATTCAGTACTTC.

The chain combines TRBV27 with TRBJ1-1, with 11 bases matching TRBD1. The CDR3 length is 14 residues. The J segment lost 7 bases and the V segment lost 5 bases, leaving 6 bases of the junction unmatched. Germline lookup yields CDR1 MNHEY and CDR2 SMNVEV (reference sequence). The CDR3 reads CASSPRTGGSEAFF. The CDR3 DNA is TGTGCCAGCAGTCCAAGGACAGGGGGCAGTGAAGCTTTCTTT.

The chain combines TRBV4-1 with TRBJ2-7; D is ambiguous. Trimming took 0 bases from V and 6 from J, leaving 12 bases between them. Germline CDR1 MGHRA, CDR2 YSYEKL. The CDR3 extends over 14 amino acids. The CDR3 loop is CASSQDRISGEQYF. CDR3 DNA: TGCGCCAGCAGCCAAGATCGAATCTCCGGCGAGCAGTACTTC.

The chain has TRBV6-2 or TRBV6-3 and TRBJ2-1, with 11 bases that match TRBD1. With 0 bases clipped from V and 7 bases from J, the junction kept 2 bases outside the gene matches. CDR3 length: 15 amino acids. Germline loops: CDR1 MNHEY, CDR2 SVGEGT. The CDR3 DNA reads as TGTGCCAGCAGTTACTCGAGGGACAGGGGGAATGAGCAGTTCTTC. Amino acid sequence: CASSYSRDRGNEQFF.

The V call is TRBV19, the J call TRBJ1-2, with a tentative D call TRBD1 (6 bases). Between the trimmed V and J ends, which lost 5 bases and 0 bases, there was a span of 19 bases. This CDR3 is 17 amino acids long. Germline values: CDR1 LNHDA, CDR2 SQIVND (reference sequence). CDR3 sequence reads: CASSLTGKGWANYGYTF. The CDR3 region has the DNA TGTGCCAGTAGTCTAACAGGGAAGGGATGGGCTAACTATGGCTACACCTTC.

J is TRBJ1-5 and V is TRBV20-1; no clear D. The germline CDR1 and CDR2 sequences are DFQATT and SNEGSKA (reference sequence). Trimming left V 3 bases short and J 5 bases short, with 11 bases between. The length of the CDR3 is 13 residues. The chain's CDR3 is CSASKGRDQPQHF. The DNA for the CDR3 is TGCAGTGCTAGTAAGGGAAGGGATCAGCCCCAGCATTTT.

The chain links TRBV7-2 to TRBJ2-5, with D perhaps TRBD1 or TRBD2 (5 bases each). Per germline, CDR1 SGHTA and CDR2 FQGNSA. Trimming took 5 bases from V and 5 from J, leaving 15 bases between them. CDR3 length: 14 residues. CDR3 DNA: TGTGCCAGCAGCCCTAACAGCTGGGGGGAGACCCAGTACTTC. Its translation is CASSPNSWGETQYF.